Listed here are 19 T cell receptor beta chains from one sample, sequenced in a study of identical twins. One entry per CDR3 protein, called by TCRdb with MiXCR from the 5' RACE reads. The table lists 500,000 to 700,000 distinct CDR3 sequences, 7.1% of them singletons. The same sample was also used in a study of yellow fever vaccine responses in identical twins.

The sequencing input was PBMCs. The receptors were sampled from a woman aged 18 to 35 in good health.

This clonotype occurred a few times. This chain links TRBV10-1 with TRBJ1-1; 8 bases align to TRBD1. Trimming at V came to 5 bases and at J to 4 bases, leaving 6 bases not matched to a gene. Germline CDR1 is WNHNN and CDR2 is SYGVQD (reference sequence). The CDR3 consists of 14 residues. In nucleotides, the CDR3 is TGCGCCAGCAGTTACGGACAGGGTTTCACTGAAGCTTTCTTT. This codes for CASSYGQGFTEAFF.

The chain recombines TRBV15 with TRBJ2-7, with no clear D. V was shortened by 0 bases and J by 7 bases, with 4 bases between the two germline ends. The CDR3 consists of 11 residues. Germline loops: CDR1 LNHNV, CDR2 YYDKDF (reference sequence). The CDR3 region has the DNA TGTGCCACCAGCAGAGATGGAGAGCAGTACGTC. Protein product: CATSRDGEQYV.

This clonotype was counted ten times or more. The chain carries TRBV20-1 and TRBJ2-5; D gene unclear. This CDR3 is built from 16 residues. Germline V lookup: CDR1 DFQATT, CDR2 SNEGSKA (reference sequence). Trimming took 0 bases from V and 0 from J, leaving 14 bases between them. The CDR3 is CSARDSGQEYQETQYF. The CDR3 DNA sequence: TGCAGTGCTAGAGATTCCGGGCAGGAGTACCAAGAGACCCAGTACTTC.

The rearrangement joins TRBV7-9 to TRBJ2-7; TRBD1 or TRBD2 may be the D gene (6 bases each). Trimming cost V 4 bases and J 4 bases, with 14 bases left between them. CDR3 length: 14 residues. Germline V CDR1 and CDR2: SEHNR, FQNEAQ (reference sequence). CDR3 in DNA: TGTGCCAGCAGCTATAGCGGAGGGGGGTACGAGCAGTACTTC. As protein: CASSYSGGGYEQYF.

The rearrangement joins TRBV4-1 to TRBJ2-1, with a weak D call TRBD1 (6 bases). The CDR3 loop spans 14 amino acids. V lost 4 bases, J lost 9 bases, and 16 bases lay in between. CDR1 is MGHRA, CDR2 YSYEKL, per germline. The CDR3 DNA is TGCGCCAGCAGCCCAATCGGGCAGGGGCCTGAGCAGTTCTTC. It specifies CASSPIGQGPEQFF.

The genes are TRBV2 and TRBJ1-4; D remains unclear. Germline V lookup: CDR1 SNHLY, CDR2 FYNNEI. CDR3 size: 11 residues. Trimming took 6 bases from V and 6 from J, leaving 5 bases between them. The CDR3 sequence: CASREDEKLFF. The DNA of the CDR3 is TGTGCCAGCAGGGAGGATGAAAAACTGTTTTTT.

There are many counts of this clonotype. The chain is built from TRBV4-1 and TRBJ2-1, with D possibly being TRBD2 (7 bases). The V and J ends lost 0 bases and 2 bases respectively, with 11 bases between them. CDR1 and CDR2 (germline): MGHRA, YSYEKL. This CDR3 has 16 residues. The CDR3 protein is CASSQDWGGTYNEQFF. The CDR3 region has the DNA TGCGCCAGCAGCCAAGATTGGGGGGGCACCTACAATGAGCAGTTCTTC.

This clonotype came up many times. The chain has TRBV4-1 and TRBJ2-3; no clear D gene. The ends were cut back, 4 bases at V and 0 bases at J, with 11 bases in the middle. Looked up from germline, CDR1 is MGHRA and CDR2 is YSYEKL. The CDR3 has 15 amino acids. CDR3 amino acids: CASSRRQTSTDTQYF. Here the CDR3 DNA reads TGCGCCAGCAGCCGCCGGCAGACTAGCACAGATACGCAGTATTTT.

This clonotype was counted many times. The chain uses TRBV7-6 and TRBJ1-3, with 7 nucleotides matching TRBD1. The CDR3 spans 16 residues. Germline values: CDR1 SGHVS, CDR2 FNYEAQ. Germline trimming cut 0 bases from V and 0 bases from J; bases unmatched to any gene: 2. The CDR3 protein is CASSLAGGNSGNTIYF. The CDR3 DNA follows: TGTGCCAGCAGCTTAGCAGGGGGCAACTCTGGAAACACCATATATTTT.

This clonotype showed up just a few times. V is TRBV5-1 and J is TRBJ1-2; the D is unclear. The V end lost 4 bases, the J end lost 5 bases, and 15 bases lay between the germline ends. The CDR3 is made up of 14 amino acids. CDR1 is SGHRS and CDR2 is YFSETQ in the germline V gene. The CDR3 DNA reads TGCGCCAGCAGCCCACTGAGGACGGATTATGGCTACACCTTC. Protein sequence: CASSPLRTDYGYTF.

For this clonotype: A clone one base away is much larger, so this may be a read error. V and J are TRBV29-1 and TRBJ2-3, with D hard to call. This CDR3 spans 14 amino acids. The V and J ends lost 4 bases and 5 bases respectively, with 16 bases between them. The germline gives CDR1 SQVTM, CDR2 ANQGSEA. This chain's CDR3 is CSVVQVKTIDTQYF. The CDR3 region has the DNA TGCAGCGTTGTGCAGGTTAAGACCATAGATACGCAGTATTTT.

This clonotype was recorded many times. The V and J genes are TRBV20-1 and TRBJ2-1; D unclear. With 1 base removed from V and 6 bases from J, the gap between germline ends came to 13 bases. This CDR3 region has 14 residues. Germline CDR1 DFQATT, CDR2 SNEGSKA (reference sequence). In DNA, the CDR3 is TGCAGTGCTAGAGTCTCCAATAAAGGCAATGAGCAGTTCTTC. It codes for CSARVSNKGNEQFF.

Ten or more counts support this clonotype. The chain uses TRBV4-1 and TRBJ2-3, with 8 bases aligning to TRBD2. Germline CDR1 reads MGHRA; CDR2 reads YSYEKL. This CDR3 comprises 16 residues. Trimming cost V 3 bases and J 5 bases; bases outside gene matches: 10. The CDR3 sequence is CASSQPAGASGDTQYF. The CDR3 DNA sequence: TGCGCCAGCAGCCAGCCAGCGGGAGCTAGTGGAGATACGCAGTATTTT.

Ten or more counts support this clonotype. The chain couples TRBV6-6 to TRBJ1-5; 8 nucleotides align to TRBD1. Germline-derived CDR1 and CDR2 are MNHNY and SVGAGI (reference sequence). CDR3 length: 13 residues. V lost 6 bases and J lost 6; bases outside the gene matches: 4. As DNA, the CDR3 is TGTGCCAGCAGCGGACAGGGAAGTCAGCCCCAGCATTTT. This encodes CASSGQGSQPQHF.

This clonotype was observed at least ten times. The chain recombines TRBV2 with TRBJ2-2; D possibly corresponds to TRBD1 (6 bases). In germline, CDR1 is SNHLY, CDR2 FYNNEI. Trimming pared 6 bases from V and 2 bases from J, leaving 7 bases between. The CDR3 length is 13 residues. The CDR3 sequence is CASRGANTGELFF. CDR3 sequence (DNA): TGTGCCAGCAGGGGGGCAAACACCGGGGAGCTGTTTTTT.

The genes are TRBV20-1 and TRBJ1-4, with TRBD1 identical over 10 bases. V dropped 5 bases and J dropped 7; count of bases not matched to a gene: 7. Germline V lookup: CDR1 DFQATT, CDR2 SNEGSKA (reference sequence). The CDR3 spans 14 residues. The CDR3 loop is CSAPRQGAGEKLFF. For the CDR3, the DNA is TGCAGTGCTCCGAGACAGGGGGCCGGTGAAAAACTGTTTTTT.

This clonotype was seen only a few times. This chain connects TRBV2 to TRBJ2-2, with D maybe TRBD2 (5 bases). V shed 4 bases and J shed 5 bases, with 11 bases lying between them. The CDR3 covers 14 residues. Germline CDR1 and CDR2: SNHLY and FYNNEI. The CDR3 protein is CASSVTLATGELFF. In nucleotides, the CDR3 is TGTGCCAGCAGTGTTACTCTAGCTACCGGGGAGCTGTTTTTT.

This clonotype was found many times. The V and J genes are TRBV5-1 and TRBJ2-1, with D tentatively TRBD1 or TRBD2 (5 bases each). Germline V gene data show CDR1 as SGHRS and CDR2 as YFSETQ. The CDR3 contains 15 residues. Trimming took off 4 bases at V and 1 base at J, with 12 bases between the two ends. The CDR3 nucleotides read TGCGCCAGCAGCCTACTAGGGGCGTCCTACAATGAGCAGTTCTTC. It translates to CASSLLGASYNEQFF.

This clonotype was detected many times. The chain carries TRBV7-9 and TRBJ2-2; no clear D gene. Germline CDR1 reads SEHNR; CDR2 reads FQNEAQ (reference sequence). This CDR3 spans 14 amino acids. V was shortened by 3 bases and J by 1 base, with 6 bases between the two germline ends. In DNA form, the CDR3 reads TGTGCCAGCAGCTTGTACGGGAACACCGGGGAGCTGTTTTTT. Residues: CASSLYGNTGELFF.